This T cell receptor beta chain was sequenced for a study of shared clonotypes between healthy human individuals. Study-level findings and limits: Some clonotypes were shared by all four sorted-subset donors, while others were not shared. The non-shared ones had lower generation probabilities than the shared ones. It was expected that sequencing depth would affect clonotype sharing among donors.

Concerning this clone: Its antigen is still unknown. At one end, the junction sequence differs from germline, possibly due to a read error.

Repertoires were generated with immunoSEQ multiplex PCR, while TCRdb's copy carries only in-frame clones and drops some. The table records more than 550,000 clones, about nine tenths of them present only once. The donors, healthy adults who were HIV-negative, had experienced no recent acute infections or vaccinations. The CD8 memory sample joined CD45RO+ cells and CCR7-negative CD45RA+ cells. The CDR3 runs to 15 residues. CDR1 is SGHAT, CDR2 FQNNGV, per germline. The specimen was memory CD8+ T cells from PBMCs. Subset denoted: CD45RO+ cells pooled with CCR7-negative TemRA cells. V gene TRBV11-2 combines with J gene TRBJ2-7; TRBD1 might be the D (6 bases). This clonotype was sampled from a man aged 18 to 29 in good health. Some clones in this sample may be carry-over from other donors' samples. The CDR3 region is CASTLSYGTSYEQYF. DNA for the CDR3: TGTGCCAGCACCTTAAGCTACGGGACAAGCTACGAGCAGTACTTC.